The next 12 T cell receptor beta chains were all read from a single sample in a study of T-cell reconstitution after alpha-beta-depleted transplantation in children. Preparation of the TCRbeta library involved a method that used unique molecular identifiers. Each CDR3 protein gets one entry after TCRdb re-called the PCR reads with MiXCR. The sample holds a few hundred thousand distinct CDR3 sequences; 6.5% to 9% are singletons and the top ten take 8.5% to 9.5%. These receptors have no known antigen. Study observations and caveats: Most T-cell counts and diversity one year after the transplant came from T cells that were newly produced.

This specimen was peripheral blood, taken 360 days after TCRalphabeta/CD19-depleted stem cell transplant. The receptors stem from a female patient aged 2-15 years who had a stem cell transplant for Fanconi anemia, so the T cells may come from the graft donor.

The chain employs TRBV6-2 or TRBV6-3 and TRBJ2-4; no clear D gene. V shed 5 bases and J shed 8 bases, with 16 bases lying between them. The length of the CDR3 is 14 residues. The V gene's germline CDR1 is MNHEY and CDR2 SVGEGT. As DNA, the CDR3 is TGTGCCAGCAGTGATGCTAACTACTTCCACATTCAGTACTTC. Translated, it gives CASSDANYFHIQYF.

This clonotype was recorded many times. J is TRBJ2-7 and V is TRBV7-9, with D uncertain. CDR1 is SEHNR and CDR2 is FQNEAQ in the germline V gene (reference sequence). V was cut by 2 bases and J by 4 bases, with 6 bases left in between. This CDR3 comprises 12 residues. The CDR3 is CASSLTGYEQYV. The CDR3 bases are TGTGCCAGCAGCTTAACCGGGTACGAGCAGTACGTC.

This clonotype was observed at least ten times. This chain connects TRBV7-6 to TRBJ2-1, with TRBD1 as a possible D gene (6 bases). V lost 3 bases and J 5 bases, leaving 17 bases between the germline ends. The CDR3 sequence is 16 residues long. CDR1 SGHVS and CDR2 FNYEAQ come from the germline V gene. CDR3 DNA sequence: TGTGCCAGCAGCTTTCAGGGGCACGGGACGGACAATGAGCAGTTCTTC. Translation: CASSFQGHGTDNEQFF.

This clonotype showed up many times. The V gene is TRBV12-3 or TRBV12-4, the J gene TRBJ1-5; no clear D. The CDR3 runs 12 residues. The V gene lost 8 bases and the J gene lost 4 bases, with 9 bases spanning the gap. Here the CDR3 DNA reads TGTGCCAGCCGAAGAGGGAATCAGCCCCAGCATTTT. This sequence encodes CASRRGNQPQHF.

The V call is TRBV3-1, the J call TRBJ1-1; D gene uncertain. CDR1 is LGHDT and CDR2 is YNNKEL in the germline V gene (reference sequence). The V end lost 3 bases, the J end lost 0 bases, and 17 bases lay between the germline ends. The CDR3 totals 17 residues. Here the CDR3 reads CASSHGLQFKLNTEAFF. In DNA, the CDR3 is TGTGCCAGCAGCCATGGTTTACAGTTTAAATTGAACACTGAAGCTTTCTTT.

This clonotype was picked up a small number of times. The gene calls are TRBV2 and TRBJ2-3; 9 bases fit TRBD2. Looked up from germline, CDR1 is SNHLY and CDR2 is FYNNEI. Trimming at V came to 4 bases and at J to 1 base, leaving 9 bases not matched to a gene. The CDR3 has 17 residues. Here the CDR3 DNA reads TGTGCCAGCAGTGGGCGCGGGGGGGCTTCTGGCACAGATACGCAGTATTTT. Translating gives CASSGRGGASGTDTQYF.

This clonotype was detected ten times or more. The CDR3, as DNA: TGTGCCAGCAGTGTCAGGGCCGGGAATGAGCAGTTCTTC. Its protein is CASSVRAGNEQFF. V gene TRBV6-1 combines with J gene TRBJ2-1; maybe TRBD1 (5 bases). V gave up 4 bases and J gave up 7 bases, with 11 bases separating them. The CDR3 totals 13 residues. In germline, CDR1 is MNHNS, CDR2 SASEGT.

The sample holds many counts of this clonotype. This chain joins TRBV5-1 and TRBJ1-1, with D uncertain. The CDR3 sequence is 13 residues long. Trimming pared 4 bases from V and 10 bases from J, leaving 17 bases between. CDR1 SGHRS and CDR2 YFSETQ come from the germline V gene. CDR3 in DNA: TGCGCCAGCAGCCTTGACGGGGTCGTGGGAGCTTTCTTT. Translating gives CASSLDGVVGAFF.

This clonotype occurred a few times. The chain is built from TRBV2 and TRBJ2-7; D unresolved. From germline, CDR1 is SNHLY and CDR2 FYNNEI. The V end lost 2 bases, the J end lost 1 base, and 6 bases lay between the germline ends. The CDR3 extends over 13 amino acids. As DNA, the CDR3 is TGTGCCAGCAGTGAAAACGGATCCTACGAGCAGTACTTC. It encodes CASSENGSYEQYF. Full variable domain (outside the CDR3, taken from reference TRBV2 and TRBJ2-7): EPEVTQTPSHQVTQMGQEVILRCVPISNHLYFYWYRQILGQKVEFLVSFYNNEISEKSEIFDDQFSVERPDGSNFTLKIRSTKLEDSAMYFCASSENGSYEQYFGPGTRLTVT.

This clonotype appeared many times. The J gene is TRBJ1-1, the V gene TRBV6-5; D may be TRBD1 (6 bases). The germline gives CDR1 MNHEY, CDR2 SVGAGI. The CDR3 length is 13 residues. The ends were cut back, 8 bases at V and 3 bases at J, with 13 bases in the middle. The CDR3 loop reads CASRRSGDTEAFF. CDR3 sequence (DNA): TGTGCCAGCCGTAGATCAGGGGACACTGAAGCTTTCTTT.

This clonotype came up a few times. CDR3 sequence reads: CASSTYGGKLYNEQFF. Here the CDR3 DNA reads TGTGCCAGCAGTACCTATGGGGGCAAACTCTACAATGAGCAGTTCTTC. The rearrangement uses TRBV28 and TRBJ2-1; weak D call: TRBD1 (6 bases). V was pared by 5 bases and J by 3 bases, with 17 bases between. Germline values: CDR1 MDHEN, CDR2 SYDVKM. CDR3 size: 16 residues. Full variable domain (remainder filled in from reference TRBV28 and TRBJ2-1): DVKVTQSSRYLVKRTGEKVFLECVQDMDHENMFWYRQDPGLGLRLIYFSYDVKMKEKGDIPEGYSVSREKKERFSLILESASTNQTSMYLCASSTYGGKLYNEQFFGPGTRLTVL.

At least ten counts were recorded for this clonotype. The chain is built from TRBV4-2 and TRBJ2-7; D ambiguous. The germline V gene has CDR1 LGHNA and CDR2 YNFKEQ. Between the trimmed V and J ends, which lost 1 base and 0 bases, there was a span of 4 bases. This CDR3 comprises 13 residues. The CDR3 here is CASSQVGSYEQYF. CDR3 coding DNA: TGTGCCAGCAGCCAAGTGGGCTCCTACGAGCAGTACTTC.